This TCR beta chain was sequenced during a study of CD8 T cells in ankylosing spondylitis. The study, taken as a whole, reports: In peripheral blood, disease-linked CD8+ clones occurred at relatively low frequencies. About 8 highly homologous variants made up a TCR beta motif that seemed to typify ankylosing spondylitis blood.

This clonotype was seen more than once but under ten times. Its antigen is not identified. TCRdb passed the 5' RACE reads through MiXCR, listing each CDR3 protein once. The sample records about 700,000 distinct CDR3 sequences, around a fifth being singletons. The receptor's source is a male donor with ankylosing spondylitis. Sequencing was carried out using blood, either unsorted or a sorted T cell fraction (not recorded which).

CDR3 residues: CASSLSGGTNTGELFF. In DNA, the CDR3 is TGTGCCAGCAGCTTAAGTGGCGGAACGAACACCGGGGAGCTGTTTTTT. The V gene is TRBV7-9, the J gene TRBJ2-2; D gene unclear. Germline loops: CDR1 SEHNR, CDR2 FQNEAQ (reference sequence). This CDR3 spans 16 amino acids. The V gene lost 2 bases and the J gene lost 0 bases, with 10 bases spanning the gap.